This TCR beta chain derives from a study of identical twins. Study-wide results and caveats: There was more out-of-frame TCR alpha sharing in monozygotic twins than models estimated. Conclusions were drawn cross-sectionally by statistical analysis, without following the same donors.

On this clonotype: Antigen: not known.

TCRdb reprocessed the 5' RACE reads with MiXCR, giving one entry per CDR3 protein. Here the sample spans about 450,000 distinct CDR3 sequences, approximately 17% being singletons. Germline assignment: CDR1 SGHDT and CDR2 YYEEEE. Trimming took off 4 bases at V and 1 base at J, with 11 bases between the two ends. CDR3 length: 15 residues. This chain links TRBV5-6 with TRBJ2-2; weak D call: TRBD2 (5 bases). This sequence was found in a man in his forties or fifties in good health. Sequenced sample: naive T cells sorted from blood. The DNA for the CDR3 is TGTGCCAGCAGCCGGACTGGGATGAACACCGGGGAGCTGTTTTTT. The encoded protein is CASSRTGMNTGELFF.